The sequence of this TCR beta chain was determined in a study of human T cells and chemical hapten exposure. Background on the study: In the sensitization step, 2% DPC was placed on about 2 cm by about 2 cm of upper inner arm skin. Study-wide results and caveats: Because they had alopecia, donors may respond immunologically unlike healthy people.

Trimming cost V 3 bases and J 6 bases; bases outside gene matches: 16. The CDR3 spans 19 residues. Germline V gene lookup returns CDR1 SGHVS and CDR2 FQNEAQ. Unique molecular identifiers were affixed to discrete cDNA molecules within the library. One entry per CDR3 protein, called by TCRdb with MiXCR from the RACE reads. The data show about 84,000 distinct CDR3 sequences, about 10% seen once. With regard to this clonotype: Its antigen is still unknown.

Time point indicated: patch test 2, 6 weeks after DPC sensitization. Indicated treatment: therapeutic diphenylcyclopropenone sensitization with weekly scalp DPC. Investigators collected blood before applying each patch test. J is TRBJ2-3 and V is TRBV7-8; 12 nucleotides align to TRBD2. This TCR derives from a woman aged 45 to 65 with alopecia areata. Some clones in this sample may be carry-over from other donors' samples. Sequencing was performed on whole blood, taken in connection with sensitization to the hapten diphenylcyclopropenone (DPC). The chain's CDR3 is CASSFTTSGRLSWGDTQYF. Written as DNA, the CDR3 is TGTGCCAGCAGCTTTACGACTAGCGGGAGACTCAGTTGGGGGGATACGCAGTATTTT.